These T cell receptor beta chains were read from a single sample in a study of blood T cells in healthy people across ages. Each CDR3 protein gets one entry after TCRdb re-called the 5' RACE reads with MiXCR. This table has 1.5 million to 2 million distinct CDR3 sequences, 34% appearing once. Material: blood. These receptors were obtained from a woman between 25 and 40 years old in good health. The CDR3 runs from the conserved cysteine through the conserved F or W. A D gene is named only where the DNA matches it firmly. Clone size is not always given. Where it is, it says once, few, many or a class for expanded clones.

-,-,TRBJ2-4,TRBV27,TGTGCCAGCAGTTTGGGAAGGAGTTACAAGCAGTACTTC,CASSLGRSYKQYF
TRBD2,-,TRBJ2-3,TRBV20-1,TGCAGTGCCGAACCACCCGGCGGGGGGGGCACAGATACGCAGTATTTT,CSAEPPGGGGTDTQYF
-,-,TRBJ2-7,TRBV15,TGTGCCACCAGCAGAGAAGACTACTACGAGCAGTACTTC,CATSREDYYEQYF
-,-,TRBJ2-6,TRBV10-3,TGTGCCATCAGTGAACTGCCAGCTGGGGCCAACGTCCTGACTTTC,CAISELPAGANVLTF
TRBD1,few,TRBJ1-5,TRBV10-3,TGTGCCACGACGGGACAGCTCAATCAGCCCCAGCATTTT,CATTGQLNQPQHF
TRBD2,-,TRBJ2-5,TRBV7-9,TGTGCCAGCAGGCGATTCCTAGCGGGGGGCCAAGAGACCCGGTACTTC,CASRRFLAGGQETRYF
TRBD1,-,TRBJ1-2,TRBV5-1,TGCGCCAGCAGCTTGTCTGAGGGCAGGGGGCTTTATGGCTACACCTTC,CASSLSEGRGLYGYTF
-,-,TRBJ2-1,TRBV24-1,TGTGCCCCCCATGGATCCTCTCGTCGGGCGGGCTACTACAATGAGCAGTTCTTC,CAPHGSSRRAGYYNEQFF
TRBD1,-,TRBJ1-2,TRBV20-1,TGCAGTGCTAGTCCGACAGGGCATGGCTACACCTTC,CSASPTGHGYTF
TRBD1,few,TRBJ2-3,TRBV5-1,TGCGCCAGCAGCACGACAGGGGGCACTAGCACAGATACGCAGTATTTT,CASSTTGGTSTDTQYF
TRBD2,many,TRBJ2-7,TRBV29-1,TGCAGCGTTGGGACTAGCGGGAGATATATGGACGAGCAGTACTTC,CSVGTSGRYMDEQYF
TRBD2,-,TRBJ2-1,TRBV3-1,TGTGCCAGCAGCCCTATGTACAAGCGGGGGGGCCGCAATGAGCAGTTCTTC,CASSPMYKRGGRNEQFF
TRBD2,many,TRBJ2-5,TRBV29-1,TGCAGCGTTGATACTAGCGGGATGACAGAGACCCAGTACTTC,CSVDTSGMTETQYF
-,few,TRBJ2-3,TRBV24-1,TGTGCCACCAGTGCCTTAGGAAATACGCAGTATTTT,CATSALGNTQYF
TRBD1,-,TRBJ1-3,TRBV29-1,TGCAGCGGACAGGGTGGCGGAAACACCATATATTTT,CSGQGGGNTIYF
-,-,TRBJ2-1,TRBV6-1,TGTGCCAGCAGTGAATGGGACGGGCGAGACAATGAGCAGTTCTTC,CASSEWDGRDNEQFF
TRBD2,-,TRBJ2-7,TRBV20-1,TGCAGTGCTAGAGACGGGGGGGCCTCCTACAATGAGCAGTACTTC,CSARDGGASYNEQYF
TRBD2,many,TRBJ2-3,TRBV4-2,TGTGCCAGCAGCCGGACTAGCGGGAAGGTCGCAGATACGCAGTATTTT,CASSRTSGKVADTQYF
TRBD2,-,TRBJ2-3,TRBV7-9,TGTGCCAGCAGCTACGGACTAGCGACAGGTTCGACTTCCACAGATACGCAGTATTTT,CASSYGLATGSTSTDTQYF
-,few,TRBJ2-7,TRBV20-1,TGCAGTGCGAGGGGTATGACCTACGAGCAGTACTTC,CSARGMTYEQYF
-,-,TRBJ2-3,TRBV18,TGTGCCAGCTCACCAACAGGGGGGGCGCAGTATTTT,CASSPTGGAQYF
-,many,TRBJ2-1,TRBV7-2,TGTGCCAGCAGTTTAGGTGGGGGTTACTACAATGAGCAGTTCTTC,CASSLGGGYYNEQFF
-,-,TRBJ1-5,TRBV19,TGTGCCAGTAGTATACGGGAAGGTCAGCCCCAGCATTTT,CASSIREGQPQHF
TRBD1,-,TRBJ2-1,TRBV13,TGTGCCAGCAGGCCCCGTGGGGGGACAGGGAGTTGGGATGAGCAGTTCTTC,CASRPRGGTGSWDEQFF
-,-,TRBJ2-7,TRBV27,TGTGCCAGCGATTATGGGGGAGTCCTGGGCGACGAGCAGTACTTC,CASDYGGVLGDEQYF
-,-,TRBJ1-2,TRBV7-9,TGTGCCAGCAGCCCTCCCCTCGCGGCCTATGGCTACACCTTC,CASSPPLAAYGYTF
TRBD1,many,TRBJ2-1,TRBV7-9,TGTGCCAGCAGCTACCGACAGGGGGGTGAGCAGTTCTTC,CASSYRQGGEQFF
-,-,TRBJ1-2,TRBV11-1,TGTGCCAGCAGCCTCGGGGCAGCCTATGGCTACACCTTC,CASSLGAAYGYTF
-,-,TRBJ1-6,TRBV2,TGTGCCAGCAGTGAGCTAACAAAACGTTATAATTCACCCCTCCACTTT,CASSELTKRYNSPLHF
TRBD1,many,TRBJ2-1,TRBV9,TGTGCCAGCAGCGTCCACCAGGGACAGCCCTACAATGAGCAGTTCTTC,CASSVHQGQPYNEQFF
-,-,TRBJ1-3,TRBV30,TGTGCCTGGAGTGTCGCCAGACTCTCTGGAAACACCATATATTTT,CAWSVARLSGNTIYF
-,-,TRBJ2-5,TRBV10-3,TGTGCCATCAGGGAGGCAACAGGGAAAGAGACCCAGTACTTC,CAIREATGKETQYF
TRBD2,-,TRBJ2-7,TRBV30,TGTGCCTGGAGTAATATAGCGGGAGCCTACGAGCAGTACTTC,CAWSNIAGAYEQYF
-,few,TRBJ2-3,TRBV9,TGTGCCAGCAGCGTAGGGTGGCTAGCAGATACAGATACGCAGTATTTT,CASSVGWLADTDTQYF
-,-,TRBJ2-5,TRBV20-1,TGCAGTGCAAAAGAGGGCCGGCTGTACTTC,CSAKEGRLYF
TRBD2,few,TRBJ2-1,TRBV6-2/TRBV6-3,TGTGCCAGCAGTTACCCTCGGCCGGGACTAGCGGGGGGGATCTCAAGCTCCTACAATGAGCAGTTCTTC,CASSYPRPGLAGGISSSYNEQFF
TRBD1,few,TRBJ1-2,TRBV10-3,TGTGCCATCCATGGTGAGGGGGCGAATGGCTACACCTTC,CAIHGEGANGYTF